These T cell receptor beta chains were read from a single sample in a study of post-analysis software for immune sequencing data. TCRdb independently ran MiXCR on the PCR reads; one entry per CDR3 protein. The sample yields 800,000 to 950,000 distinct CDR3 sequences, roughly 50% seen once. Sequenced material: blood. These receptors were collected from a girl under 18 with multiple sclerosis. Each CDR3 is given with its conserved first and last residue. The D gene is left open where the match is weak. The size of a clone is reported for some rows only, either as once, few or many, or as a class for expanded clones.

-,TRBV20-1,-,TRBJ1-4,CSARRGLTNEKLFF,TGCAGTGCTAGACGGGGCCTAACTAATGAAAAACTGTTTTTT
once,TRBV7-9,TRBD1,TRBJ2-4,CASSSDRVENIQYF,TGTGCCAGCAGCTCTGACAGGGTGGAAAACATTCAGTACTTC
-,TRBV7-3,TRBD2,TRBJ2-1,CASSLTRGGLGEQFF,TGTGCCAGCAGCTTAACCCGGGGGGGCCTAGGTGAGCAGTTCTTC
-,TRBV20-1,TRBD2,TRBJ2-1,CSAQKLAGVYNEQFF,TGCAGTGCCCAAAAACTAGCGGGGGTTTATAATGAGCAGTTCTTC
-,TRBV5-1,TRBD1,TRBJ2-2,CASSLAGQGNTGELFF,TGCGCCAGCAGCTTGGCGGGACAGGGGAACACCGGGGAGCTGTTTTTT
-,TRBV12-3/TRBV12-4,-,TRBJ2-7,CASKFEELRDEQYF,TGTGCCAGCAAGTTTGAGGAGCTGAGGGACGAGCAGTACTTC
-,TRBV12-3/TRBV12-4,-,TRBJ1-1,CASSFRQAAEAFF,TGTGCCAGCAGTTTCAGACAGGCCGCTGAAGCTTTCTTT
few,TRBV5-5,TRBD1,TRBJ2-5,CASRMTGEETQYF,TGTGCCAGCAGGATGACAGGGGAAGAGACCCAGTACTTC
-,TRBV7-2,TRBD2,TRBJ2-7,CASSISSGGAAYEQYF,TGTGCCAGCAGCATCTCTAGCGGGGGGGCCGCCTACGAGCAGTACTTC
-,TRBV7-2,-,TRBJ2-7,CASSPGVGYEQYF,TGTGCCAGCAGTCCAGGGGTAGGGTACGAGCAGTACTTC
-,TRBV20-1,-,TRBJ1-2,CSAPDSPNYGYTF,TGCAGTGCCCCGGACAGCCCGAACTATGGCTACACCTTC
-,TRBV19,-,TRBJ2-7,CASSPQRAYEQYF,TGTGCCAGTAGTCCCCAGCGAGCGTACGAGCAGTACTTC
few,TRBV10-3,TRBD1,TRBJ2-7,CAISGTGGGTYEQYF,TGTGCCATCAGTGGAACAGGGGGAGGAACCTACGAGCAGTACTTC
-,TRBV3-1,-,TRBJ2-7,CASSQANTYYEQYF,TGTGCCAGCAGCCAAGCGAACACATACTACGAGCAGTACTTC
-,TRBV24-1,TRBD2,TRBJ2-1,CATSDPASGSTYNEQFF,TGTGCCACCAGTGACCCTGCTAGCGGGAGTACCTACAATGAGCAGTTCTTC
-,TRBV29-1,-,TRBJ2-5,CSVGSPPWMETQYF,TGCAGCGTTGGGTCCCCCCCGTGGATGGAGACCCAGTACTTC
few,TRBV5-1,-,TRBJ1-2,CASSLGGPGDYTF,TGCGCCAGCAGCTTGGGGGGGCCCGGCGACTACACCTTC
few,TRBV7-2,-,TRBJ2-5,CASSGRFPETQYF,TGTGCCAGCAGCGGCCGTTTCCCAGAGACCCAGTACTTC
-,TRBV5-1,-,TRBJ1-5,CASSETTGGFQPQHF,TGCGCCAGCAGCGAGACGACAGGTGGTTTTCAGCCCCAGCATTTT
-,TRBV20-1,-,TRBJ2-5,CSARLGPLGEQYF,TGCAGTGCCCGGTTGGGTCCTTTGGGGGAGCAGTACTTC
-,TRBV12-3/TRBV12-4,-,TRBJ2-3,CASRRVGTTDTQYF,TGTGCCAGCAGACGAGTGGGAACCACAGATACGCAGTATTTT
-,TRBV27,-,TRBJ2-7,CASSLGRYHEQYF,TGTGCCAGCAGTTTAGGGAGATACCACGAGCAGTACTTC